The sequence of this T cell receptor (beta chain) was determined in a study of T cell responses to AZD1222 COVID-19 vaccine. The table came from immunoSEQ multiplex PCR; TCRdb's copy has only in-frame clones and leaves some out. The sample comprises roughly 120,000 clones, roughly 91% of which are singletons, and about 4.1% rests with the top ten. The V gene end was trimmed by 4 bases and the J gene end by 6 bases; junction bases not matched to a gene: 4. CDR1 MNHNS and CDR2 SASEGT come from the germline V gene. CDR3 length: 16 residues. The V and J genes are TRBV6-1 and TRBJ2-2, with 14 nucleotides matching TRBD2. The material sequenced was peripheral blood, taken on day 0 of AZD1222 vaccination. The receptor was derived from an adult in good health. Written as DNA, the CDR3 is TGTGCCAGCAGTGGGACTAGCGGGGGGCTCGCCGGGGAGCTGTTTTTT. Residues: CASSGTSGGLAGELFF.